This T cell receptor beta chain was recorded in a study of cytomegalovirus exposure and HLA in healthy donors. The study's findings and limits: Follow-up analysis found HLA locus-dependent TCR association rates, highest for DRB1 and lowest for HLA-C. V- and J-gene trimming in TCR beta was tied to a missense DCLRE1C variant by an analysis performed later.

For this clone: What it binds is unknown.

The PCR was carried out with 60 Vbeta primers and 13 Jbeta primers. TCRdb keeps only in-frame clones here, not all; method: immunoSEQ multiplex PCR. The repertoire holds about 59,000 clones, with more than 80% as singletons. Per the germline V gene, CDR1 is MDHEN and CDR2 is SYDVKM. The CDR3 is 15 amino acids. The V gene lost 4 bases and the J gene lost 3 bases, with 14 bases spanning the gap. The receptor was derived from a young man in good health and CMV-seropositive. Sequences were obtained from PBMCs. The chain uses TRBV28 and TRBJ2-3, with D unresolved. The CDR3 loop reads CASSSPPELTDTQYF. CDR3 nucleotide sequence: TGTGCCAGCAGTTCACCCCCCGAGTTAACAGATACGCAGTATTTT. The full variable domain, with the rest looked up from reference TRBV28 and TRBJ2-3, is DVKVTQSSRYLVKRTGEKVFLECVQDMDHENMFWYRQDPGLGLRLIYFSYDVKMKEKGDIPEGYSVSREKKERFSLILESASTNQTSMYLCASSSPPELTDTQYFGPGTRLTVL.